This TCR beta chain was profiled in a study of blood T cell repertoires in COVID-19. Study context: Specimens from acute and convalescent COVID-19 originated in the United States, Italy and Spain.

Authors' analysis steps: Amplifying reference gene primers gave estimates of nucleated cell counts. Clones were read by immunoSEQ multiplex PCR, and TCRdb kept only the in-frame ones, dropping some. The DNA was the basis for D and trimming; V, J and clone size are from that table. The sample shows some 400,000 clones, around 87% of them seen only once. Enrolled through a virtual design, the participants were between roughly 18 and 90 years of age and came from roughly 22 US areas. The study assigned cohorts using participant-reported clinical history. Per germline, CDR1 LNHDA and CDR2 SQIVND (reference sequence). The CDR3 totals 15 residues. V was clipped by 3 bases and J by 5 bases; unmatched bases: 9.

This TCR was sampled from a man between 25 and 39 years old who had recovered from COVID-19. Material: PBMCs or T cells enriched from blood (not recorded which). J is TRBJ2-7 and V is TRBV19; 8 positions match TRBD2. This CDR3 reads CASSISSGGPHEQYF. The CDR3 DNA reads TGTGCCAGTAGTATTAGTTCGGGAGGGCCCCACGAGCAGTACTTC.